This is a list of T cell receptor beta chains from one sample in a study of T-cell reconstitution after alpha-beta-depleted transplantation in children. TCRdb processed the PCR reads anew with MiXCR; each CDR3 protein has one entry. The table records some 200,000 distinct CDR3 sequences, around 9.9% of them present only once. This specimen was PBMCs, taken before TCRalphabeta/CD19-depleted stem cell transplant. These receptors originate from a child younger than two with acute myeloid leukemia, due to receive a stem cell transplant. CDR3s include the opening cysteine and the closing phenylalanine or tryptophan. D genes are given only for firm matches. Size is omitted from some rows. Given values are once, few, many or a class for expanded clones.

D gene	clone size	CDR3 length	J gene	V gene	CDR3 protein	CDR3 DNA
NA	few	14	TRBJ2-3	TRBV15	CATSRAGVMDTQYF	TGTGCCACCAGCAGAGCGGGGGTTATGGATACGCAGTATTTT
NA	many	17	TRBJ2-3	TRBV18	CASSPTQEGVGADTQYF	TGTGCCAGCTCACCAACCCAAGAGGGGGTCGGGGCAGATACGCAGTATTTT
NA	NA	13	TRBJ2-2	TRBV19	CASSISFTGELFF	TGTGCCAGTAGTATTAGTTTCACCGGGGAGCTGTTTTTT
NA	many	15	TRBJ1-2	TRBV4-3	CASSHRSDGNYGYTF	TGCGCCAGCAGCCACCGGTCGGACGGAAACTATGGCTACACCTTC
NA	many	15	TRBJ2-7	TRBV18	CASSGGGSNSYEQYF	TGTGCCAGCTCGGGTGGGGGATCCAACTCCTACGAGCAGTACTTC
TRBD1	many	15	TRBJ1-1	TRBV12-3/TRBV12-4	CASSFGTGVISKAFF	TGTGCCAGCAGTTTCGGGACAGGGGTTATCAGTAAAGCTTTCTTT
NA	many	14	TRBJ2-5	TRBV7-2	CASSRSSTKETQYF	TGTGCCAGCAGCAGATCTAGCACCAAAGAGACCCAGTACTTC
NA	many	14	TRBJ2-2	TRBV12-3/TRBV12-4	CASSYRGNTGELFF	TGTGCCAGCAGTTACCGGGGGAACACCGGGGAGCTGTTTTTT
NA	many	15	TRBJ1-3	TRBV12-3/TRBV12-4	CASSLNRSFRNTIYF	TGTGCCAGCAGTCTAAACAGGAGTTTTAGGAACACCATATATTTT
NA	many	14	TRBJ1-2	TRBV25-1	CASSEADKNYGYTF	TGTGCCAGCAGTGAGGCTGACAAAAACTATGGCTACACCTTC
TRBD1	many	14	TRBJ2-1	TRBV5-1	CASSLGTGGNEQFF	TGCGCCAGCAGCTTGGGGACAGGGGGCAATGAGCAGTTCTTC
TRBD2	NA	18	TRBJ2-3	TRBV6-5	CASSYSQFAGLGTDTQYF	TGTGCCAGCAGTTACTCCCAGTTTGCGGGACTAGGCACAGATACGCAGTATTTT
NA	NA	14	TRBJ2-1	TRBV5-6	CASSGLGSYNEQFF	TGTGCCAGCAGCGGCCTCGGAAGTTACAATGAGCAGTTCTTC
NA	many	14	TRBJ2-3	TRBV5-1	CASSLRGSTDTQYF	TGCGCCAGCAGCCTCCGGGGGAGCACAGATACGCAGTATTTT
TRBD1	many	14	TRBJ1-6	TRBV27	CASRPQGARSPLHF	TGTGCCAGCAGACCCCAGGGGGCACGTTCACCCCTCCACTTT
NA	many	12	TRBJ2-1	TRBV7-3	CASSSQGNEQFF	TGTGCCAGCAGCTCTCAGGGTAATGAGCAGTTCTTC
TRBD1	many	13	TRBJ2-7	TRBV11-3	CASSFGTVGEQYF	TGTGCCAGCAGCTTTGGGACAGTCGGCGAGCAGTACTTC
NA	many	13	TRBJ2-7	TRBV20-1	CSAARVSSYEQYF	TGCAGTGCGGCCAGGGTGAGCTCCTACGAGCAGTACTTC
NA	few	15	TRBJ2-1	TRBV3-1	CASSPGGWGYNEQFF	TGTGCCAGCAGCCCAGGGGGGTGGGGCTACAATGAGCAGTTCTTC
NA	many	14	TRBJ2-2	TRBV10-3	CAAEGDLNTGELFF	TGTGCCGCCGAGGGGGATCTAAACACCGGGGAGCTGTTTTTT
NA	many	14	TRBJ2-3	TRBV12-3/TRBV12-4	CASSPQEGEDTQYF	TGTGCCAGCAGCCCCCAAGAGGGGGAAGATACGCAGTATTTT
TRBD1	once	18	TRBJ1-2	TRBV24-1	CATSDGKGQGVSNYGYTF	TGTGCCACCAGTGATGGGAAGGGACAGGGAGTGTCGAACTATGGCTACACCTTC
NA	many	18	TRBJ2-3	TRBV5-1	CASSLAAGQYMSANTQYF	TGCGCCAGCAGCTTGGCGGCCGGACAGTACATGTCGGCAAACACGCAGTATTTT
TRBD2	many	15	TRBJ2-7	TRBV6-2/TRBV6-3	CASSRPGLAGNEQYF	TGTGCCAGCAGTCGCCCGGGACTAGCGGGTAATGAGCAGTACTTC
NA	many	9	TRBJ2-3	TRBV20-1	CSRTDTQYF	TGCAGTCGCACAGATACGCAGTATTTT
NA	many	14	TRBJ1-1	TRBV7-9	CASSLAHRRGAAFF	TGTGCCAGCAGCTTAGCGCACAGGCGGGGCGCAGCTTTCTTT
NA	many	18	TRBJ1-4	TRBV13	CASSLRGLGFWDNEKLFF	TGTGCCAGCAGCTTACGCGGTTTGGGTTTTTGGGATAATGAAAAACTGTTTTTT